This entry is about one T cell receptor beta chain. The antigen remains undetermined. These data originate in a study of beta chain features in type 1 diabetes. On the study more broadly: The study found patients and healthy donors alike in age, gender and cell yields. Notes on the study in general: The cDNA sequencing approach could over-represent high-TCR-expressing cells.

CD45RO/CCR7/CD25/CD127/CD95/CD27 separated CD4+ naive, central memory, regulatory and stem cell-like memory cells by sorting. Each population that was sorted was more than 98% pure. CDR3 size: 15 residues. Germline CDR1 and CDR2: SGHAT and FQNNGV. V was pared by 2 bases and J by 3 bases, with 14 bases between. The entirety of the isolated RNA underwent reverse transcription, so expressed TCRB transcripts were sequenced. Measured with immunoSEQ multiplex PCR; TCRdb has only the in-frame clones, and not every one. The top ten clones hold under 4.5% of a sample with about 240,000 clones, 25% to 35% of them seen once.

This TCR came from a man aged 25 to 40 in good health. The sequenced material came from central memory CD4+ T cells from blood. The chain combines TRBV11-2 with TRBJ2-7, with D tentatively TRBD1 (5 bases). The CDR3 bases are TGTGCCAGCAGCTTAAAGGTCGTAGGGGTCTACGAGCAGTACTTC. Protein: CASSLKVVGVYEQYF.